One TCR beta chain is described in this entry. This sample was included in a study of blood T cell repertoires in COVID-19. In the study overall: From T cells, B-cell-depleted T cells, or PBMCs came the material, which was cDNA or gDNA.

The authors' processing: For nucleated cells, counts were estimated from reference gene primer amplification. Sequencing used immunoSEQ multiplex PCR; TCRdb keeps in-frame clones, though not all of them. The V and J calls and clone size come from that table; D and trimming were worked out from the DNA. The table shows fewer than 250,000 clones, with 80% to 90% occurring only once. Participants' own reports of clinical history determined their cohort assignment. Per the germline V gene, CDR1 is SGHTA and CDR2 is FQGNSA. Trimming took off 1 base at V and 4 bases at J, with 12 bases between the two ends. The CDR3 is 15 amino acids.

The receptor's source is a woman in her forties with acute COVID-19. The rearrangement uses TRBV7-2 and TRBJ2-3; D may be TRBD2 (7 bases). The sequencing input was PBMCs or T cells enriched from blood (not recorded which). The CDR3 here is CASSLGAGAADTQYF. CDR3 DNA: TGTGCCAGCAGCTTAGGGGCGGGGGCGGCAGATACGCAGTATTTT. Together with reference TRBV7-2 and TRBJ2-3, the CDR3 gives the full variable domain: GAGVSQSPSNKVTEKGKDVELRCDPISGHTALYWYRQSLGQGLEFLIYFQGNSAPDKSGLPSDRFSAERTGGSVSTLTIQRTQQEDSAVYLCASSLGAGAADTQYFGPGTRLTVL.